The source of this TCR beta chain is a study of blood T cell dynamics during melanoma immunotherapy (dated by TCRdb to 2018 to 2020). With regard to the full study: Patients with metastatic melanoma were treated with first-line pembrolizumab or nivolumab plus ipilimumab as standard of care in the United Kingdom. Consecutive patients formed a training cohort, and a further independent group of patients from the same centre was pooled into an external validation set. To find early correlates of response, the study profiled the peripheral T cell receptor repertoires of patients with metastatic melanoma both before and after one cycle of checkpoint inhibitor therapy. What the authors observed across the whole study: Whether the T cell clones behind the repertoire changes were melanoma-specific or instead reflected general immune activation was something the study could not determine. Patients who later achieved disease control showed a bifurcated PBMC repertoire reorganization at W3, with increased clonality or increased diversity, unlike progressors. The relatively small sample size was acknowledged as potentially limiting generalization of the results.

A note on this clone: Its antigen remains undetermined. The sample holds no much larger clone one base away, and base qualities are not on file.

V was cut back by 8 bases and J by 0 bases, leaving a gap of 15 bases between them. CDR1 and CDR2 (SGHRS, YFSETQ) derive from the germline V gene. Taken from cysteine to phenylalanine, the CDR3 has 15 residues. The only DNA kept is the CDR3, 45 bases in frame from the first base. What this sample's time point label stands for: week 3, after first cycle of checkpoint inhibitor. Blood samples were taken at two points: before treatment (T0) and at week 3 (W3), which came after the first cycle of checkpoint blockade. Except for a couple of patients with rapid clinical progression, response was assessed 12 weeks after the first infusion by RECIST 1.1; disease control meant complete response, partial response or stable disease. Patients with prior systemic cancer treatment, concomitant immunosuppressant therapy or synchronous other active malignancies were excluded. To track both circulating cells and T cell turnover, TCR beta was sequenced from bulk PBMC as well as from plasma cell-free DNA. PBMC were isolated from blood with Lymphoprep and SepMate tubes, followed by red cell lysis. QIAamp DNA Blood Mini kits were used to extract DNA from PBMC and from sorted T cell subsets.

A fixed 350 ng of DNA was loaded for every bulk PBMC sample. The immunoSEQ TCRb Assay kit was used according to manufacturer instructions to amplify TCR beta CDR3 sequences from genomic DNA. The KAPA Library Quantification Kit for Illumina platforms was used to quantify the pooled libraries by qPCR. Pooled libraries were sequenced on an Illumina NextSeq 500, clustered at roughly 0.6-1.2 pM. The original methods were these. The TCR data were analyzed using immunoSEQ ANALYZER and the R LymphoSeq package. A rearrangement efficiency score was calculated as productive divided by the sum of productive and non-productive CDR3 sequences. Within each patient, timepoints were compared pairwise for clonality, measured with the Gini coefficient, and for diversity, measured with the Renyi index at alpha=1. In LymphoSeq, clonal relatedness was computed using an edit distance of 3, and repertoire similarity was computed using the Bhattacharyya coefficient. To classify response, a linear discriminant analysis based on week-3 changes in clonality and diversity was built using the R MASS and caret packages. The clones in this table, taken by TCRdb from immuneACCESS, are in-frame only. Not every clone is retained; where verified, under half of the shortfall comes from an unresolved V gene, and the cause of the rest is unknown. The D gene and trimming were derived from the DNA, and the V and J assignments and clone size from that table. The sample table holds 5,500 to 6,000 clones, of which around 82% were seen once. About 9.3% of the sample is held by the ten biggest clonotypes.

The chain uses TRBV5-1 and TRBJ1-3; the D gene is perhaps TRBD1, from 5 matching bases. The sequence was obtained from a human donor with melanoma. Here the sequenced sample was blood, taken from a patient treated with checkpoint blockade. CDR3 region: CASSRDGSSGNTIYF. The DNA sequence is given as TGCGCCAGTTCGCGGGACGGTAGCTCTGGAAACACCATATATTTT.